Given below is one TCR beta chain in context. The entry originates in a study of T cell changes during pregnancy in multiple sclerosis. Measured with immunoSEQ multiplex PCR; TCRdb has only the in-frame clones, and not every one. The sample yields around 44,000 clones, over 80% seen once. The CDR3 covers 16 residues. Trimming took 1 base from V and 3 from J, leaving 13 bases between them. Germline CDR1 and CDR2: MGHRA and YSYEKL. The sample consisted of peripheral blood. The sequence derives from a female donor with multiple sclerosis, enrolled in a pregnancy study. The chain employs TRBV4-1 and TRBJ2-1; perhaps D is TRBD1 or TRBD2 (5 bases each). The DNA of the CDR3 is TGCGCCAGCAGCCAAGCCGAGGGGCATTTCTACAATGAGCAGTTCTTC. Amino acid sequence: CASSQAEGHFYNEQFF.